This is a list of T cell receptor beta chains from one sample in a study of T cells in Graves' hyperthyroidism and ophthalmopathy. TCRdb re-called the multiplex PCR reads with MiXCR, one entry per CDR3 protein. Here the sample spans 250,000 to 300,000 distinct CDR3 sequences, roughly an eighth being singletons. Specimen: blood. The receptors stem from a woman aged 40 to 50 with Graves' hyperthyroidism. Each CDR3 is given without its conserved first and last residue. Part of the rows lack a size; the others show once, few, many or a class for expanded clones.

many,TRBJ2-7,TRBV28,ASSAGRREQY
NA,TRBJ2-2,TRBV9,ASSVAGQSGGAGELF
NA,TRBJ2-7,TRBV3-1,ASSQTRTSGRSYEQY
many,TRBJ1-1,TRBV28,ASTHNRAGSSTEAF
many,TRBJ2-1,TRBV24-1,ATSDFRGGSSYNEQF
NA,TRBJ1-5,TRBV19,ASRSWDSQPQH
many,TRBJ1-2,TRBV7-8,AIGGAATNYGYT
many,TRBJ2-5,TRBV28,ASELTGGLSQETQY
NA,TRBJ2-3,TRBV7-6,ASSLAHRDEIPDTQY
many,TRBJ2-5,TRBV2,ASRSVGETQY
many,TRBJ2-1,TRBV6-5,ASSYIAGREQF
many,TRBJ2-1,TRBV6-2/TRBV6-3,ASSFTTSGGRSSYNEQF
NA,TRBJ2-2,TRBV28,ATLRGAGELF
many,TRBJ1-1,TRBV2,ASAVRPVNTEAF
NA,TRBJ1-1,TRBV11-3,ASSFDRGPGTEAF
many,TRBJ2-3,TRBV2,ASSKGTIQDTQY
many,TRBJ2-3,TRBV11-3,ASSPIFGPLTDTQY
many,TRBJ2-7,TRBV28,ASRIGGGGYEQY
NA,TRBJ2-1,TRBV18,ASSPTKINYNEQF
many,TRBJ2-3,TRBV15,ATSAKTGSDIDTQY
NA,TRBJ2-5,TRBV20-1,SAVRTGLETQY
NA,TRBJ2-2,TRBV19,ASMPLLTSSGELF
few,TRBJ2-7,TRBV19,ASSWGEKQY
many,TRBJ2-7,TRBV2,ASSASGRSEQY
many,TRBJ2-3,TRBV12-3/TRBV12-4,ASSYSSGRDTQY
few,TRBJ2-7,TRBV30,AWTLGGYEQY
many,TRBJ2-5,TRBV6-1,ASSEVRDRGETQY
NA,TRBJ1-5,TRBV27,ASRQTQGGNQPQH
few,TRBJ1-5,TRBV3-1,ASSQDSGKQPQH
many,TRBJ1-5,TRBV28,ASSTPPQGIDQPQH
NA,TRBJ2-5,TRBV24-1,ATSDRDSQETQY
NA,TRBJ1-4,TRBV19,ASSPGNRAQGEKLF
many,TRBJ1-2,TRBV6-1,ASRGDRNGYT
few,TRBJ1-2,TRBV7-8,ASSLDWTAGYT
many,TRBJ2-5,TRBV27,ASSLNWRQETQY
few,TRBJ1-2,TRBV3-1,ASSQDGVLRGYT
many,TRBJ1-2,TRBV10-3,AYNSDGLTDYGYT
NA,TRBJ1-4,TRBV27,TSSLLVGEELF
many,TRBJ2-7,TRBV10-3,ATGTAYEQY
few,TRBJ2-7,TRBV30,AWSNSREGRSYEQY
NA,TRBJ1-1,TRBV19,AAQGATEAF
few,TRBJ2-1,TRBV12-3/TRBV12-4,ASSLVLGLAATYNEQF
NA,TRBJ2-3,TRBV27,ASSLLTGVGADTQY